This T cell receptor (beta chain) was captured in a study of radiotherapy plus CTLA-4 blockade in lung cancer. Assay used: immunoSEQ multiplex PCR; TCRdb lists only in-frame clones, some missing. The sample has under 50,000 clones, approximately 75% seen once. This CDR3 comprises 16 residues. The V gene's germline CDR1 is SEHNR and CDR2 FQNEAQ (reference sequence). V shed 5 bases, J shed 1 base, and the junction held 9 bases outside the gene matches. The sample in question was peripheral blood, obtained from a patient treated with radiotherapy plus ipilimumab. This TCR derives from a human donor with non-small cell lung cancer that progressed on radiotherapy plus ipilimumab. The chain carries TRBV7-9 and TRBJ1-1; 8 bases line up with TRBD1. The CDR3 coding sequence is TGTGCCAGCAGCCAAGAGTCAGGGGGCCCGAACACTGAAGCTTTCTTT. The encoded protein is CASSQESGGPNTEAFF.